These 14 T cell receptor beta chains share one sample of origin, sequenced in a study of blood T cells in healthy people across ages. With a J-beta primer mix and a sample-barcoded 5' primer, a second PCR ran about 7 to 11 cycles. In TCRdb, the 5' RACE reads were re-called with MiXCR into one record per CDR3 protein. The data contain around 1.7 million distinct CDR3 sequences, under 30% of them seen just once; the ten biggest clones take up approximately 7.7%. The sample comprised blood. Receptors were obtained from a woman aged 25 to 45 in good health.

This clonotype was seen many times. This sequence joins TRBV12-3 or TRBV12-4 and TRBJ2-7; TRBD2 aligns across 11 bases. Trimming took 2 bases from V and 5 from J; bases not matched to a gene: 2. The CDR3 extends over 14 amino acids. The CDR3 protein is CASSLLAGGDEQYF. CDR3 sequence (DNA): TGTGCCAGCAGTTTACTAGCGGGGGGCGACGAGCAGTACTTC.

The V gene is TRBV14, the J gene TRBJ2-2; 8 bases match TRBD1. CDR1 is SGHDN and CDR2 is FVKESK in the germline V gene. Losses at the gene ends were 7 bases for V and 0 bases for J; bases not matched to a gene: 7. The CDR3 contains 16 residues. Here the CDR3 DNA reads TGTGCCAGCATCCGGATACAGGGGGCGAACACCGGGGAGCTGTTTTTT. Protein: CASIRIQGANTGELFF.

This clonotype was seen a few times. The CDR3 is CAISVDGGGNYGYTF. CDR3 DNA sequence: TGTGCCATCAGTGTAGATGGCGGCGGCAACTATGGCTACACCTTC. The chain employs TRBV10-3 and TRBJ1-2, with D hard to call. The germline V gene has CDR1 ENHRY and CDR2 SYGVKD. V was shortened by 4 bases and J by 2 bases, with 14 bases between the two germline ends. The CDR3 runs to 15 residues.

The chain links TRBV27 to TRBJ1-5; 9 nucleotides agree with TRBD1. The V gene end was trimmed by 6 bases and the J gene end by 6 bases; junction bases not matched to a gene: 12. Germline-derived CDR1 and CDR2 are MNHEY and SMNVEV (reference sequence). The CDR3 sequence is 16 residues long. The CDR3 protein is CASSNTGGPPGQPQHF. CDR3 in DNA: TGTGCCAGCAGCAATACAGGGGGCCCTCCGGGTCAGCCCCAGCATTTT.

This clonotype occurred a few times. The rearrangement links TRBV20-1 to TRBJ2-1; D is uncertain. The CDR3 has 14 amino acids. Germline CDR1 DFQATT, CDR2 SNEGSKA (reference sequence). V lost 6 bases and J lost 0, with 12 bases in between. CDR3 bases: TGCAGTGCGCTAGACCCGAGCTCCTACAATGAGCAGTTCTTC. Residues: CSALDPSSYNEQFF.

This clonotype was counted many times. The chain couples TRBV12-3 or TRBV12-4 to TRBJ1-2; D unclear. This CDR3 has 11 amino acids. V lost 6 bases and J lost 8, with 10 bases in between. The chain's CDR3 is CASRGLRGYTF. Written as DNA, the CDR3 is TGTGCCAGCAGGGGTTTGCGGGGCTACACCTTC.

The V and J genes are TRBV20-1 and TRBJ2-4; D not certain. The CDR3 runs 11 residues. Germline CDR1 DFQATT, CDR2 SNEGSKA (reference sequence). The germline V and J ends were trimmed by 5 bases and 13 bases, with 15 bases remaining between them. CDR3: CSAWTSLWQYF. CDR3 coding DNA: TGCAGTGCTTGGACCTCCCTATGGCAGTACTTC.

This clonotype appeared a single time. V gene TRBV7-2 combines with J gene TRBJ1-1, with D possibly being TRBD1 (5 bases). The germline V gene encodes CDR1 SGHTA and CDR2 FQGNSA. Between the trimmed V and J ends, which lost 5 bases and 0 bases, there was a span of 10 bases. The length of the CDR3 is 14 residues. CDR3 residues: CASSVSGLNTEAFF. In DNA, the CDR3 is TGTGCCAGCAGCGTCTCGGGACTGAACACTGAAGCTTTCTTT.

The V call is TRBV2, the J call TRBJ2-1; TRBD2 agrees at 11 bases. CDR3 length: 17 residues. V lost 5 bases to trimming and J lost 5 bases; unmatched junction nucleotides: 11. Germline V gene lookup returns CDR1 SNHLY and CDR2 FYNNEI. CDR3 residues: CASSLGGSGGVNNEQFF. CDR3 coding DNA: TGTGCCAGCAGTTTGGGGGGTAGCGGGGGGGTGAACAATGAGCAGTTCTTC.

This clonotype turned up a few times. J is TRBJ2-5 and V is TRBV7-9; 8 bases are shared with TRBD2. Trimming at V came to 4 bases and at J to 5 bases, leaving 6 bases not matched to a gene. Looked up from germline, CDR1 is SEHNR and CDR2 is FQNEAQ (reference sequence). CDR3 length: 14 residues. CDR3: CASSSGAGDETQYF. DNA of the CDR3: TGTGCCAGCAGCTCTGGAGCGGGAGACGAGACCCAGTACTTC.

This clonotype appeared many times. The chain combines TRBV12-3 or TRBV12-4 with TRBJ2-5, with a tentative D call TRBD1 (5 bases). The CDR3 contains 13 residues. V was clipped by 0 bases and J by 4 bases, with 6 bases between them. For the CDR3, the DNA is TGTGCCAGCAGTTTAGCTCAGGGAGAGACCCAGTACTTC. As protein: CASSLAQGETQYF.

The chain joins TRBV7-3 to TRBJ2-4; D might be TRBD1 or TRBD2, each matching 5 bases. There are 13 residues in the CDR3. The ends were cut back, 5 bases at V and 13 bases at J, with 18 bases in the middle. Per the germline V gene, CDR1 is SGHTA and CDR2 is FQGTGA. The CDR3 sequence: CASSQRDVNEQYF. In DNA, the CDR3 is TGTGCCAGCAGCCAACGGGACGTCAATGAGCAGTACTTC.

Of note for this clonotype: One end of the junction varies from germline; a read error may be responsible. V gene TRBV5-1 combines with J gene TRBJ2-5, with unresolved D. Germline values: CDR1 SGHRS, CDR2 YFSETQ. The CDR3 length is 15 residues. CDR3 protein: CASSFASGSQGTQYF. The CDR3 nucleotides are TGCGCCAGCAGCTTCGCATCCGGGTCCCAAGGGACCCAGTACTTC.

The chain uses TRBV19 and TRBJ2-3; D might be TRBD2 (7 bases). Germline loops: CDR1 LNHDA, CDR2 SQIVND (reference sequence). CDR3 length: 15 residues. Trimming removed 7 bases from V and 0 bases from J, with 14 bases in between. The CDR3 sequence: CASTPKGGSTDTQYF. In DNA form, the CDR3 reads TGTGCCAGTACCCCAAAGGGGGGGAGCACAGATACGCAGTATTTT.